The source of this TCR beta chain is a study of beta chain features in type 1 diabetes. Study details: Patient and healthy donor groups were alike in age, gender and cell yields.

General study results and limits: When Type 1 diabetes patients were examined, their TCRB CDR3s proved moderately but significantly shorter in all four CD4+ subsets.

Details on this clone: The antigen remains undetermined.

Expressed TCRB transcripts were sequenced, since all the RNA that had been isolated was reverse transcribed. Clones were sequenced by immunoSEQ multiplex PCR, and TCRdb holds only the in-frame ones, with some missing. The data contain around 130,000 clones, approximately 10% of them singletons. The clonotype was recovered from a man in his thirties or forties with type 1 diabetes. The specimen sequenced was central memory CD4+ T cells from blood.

The CDR3: CASSALQGGYEQYF. In DNA, the CDR3 is TGCGCCAGCAGCGCCCTACAGGGTGGCTACGAGCAGTACTTC. The V and J genes are TRBV5-1 and TRBJ2-7, with a tentative D call TRBD1 (6 bases). The CDR3 contains 14 residues. The V end lost 4 bases, the J end lost 3 bases, and 14 bases lay between the germline ends. CDR1 and CDR2 (germline): SGHRS, YFSETQ.